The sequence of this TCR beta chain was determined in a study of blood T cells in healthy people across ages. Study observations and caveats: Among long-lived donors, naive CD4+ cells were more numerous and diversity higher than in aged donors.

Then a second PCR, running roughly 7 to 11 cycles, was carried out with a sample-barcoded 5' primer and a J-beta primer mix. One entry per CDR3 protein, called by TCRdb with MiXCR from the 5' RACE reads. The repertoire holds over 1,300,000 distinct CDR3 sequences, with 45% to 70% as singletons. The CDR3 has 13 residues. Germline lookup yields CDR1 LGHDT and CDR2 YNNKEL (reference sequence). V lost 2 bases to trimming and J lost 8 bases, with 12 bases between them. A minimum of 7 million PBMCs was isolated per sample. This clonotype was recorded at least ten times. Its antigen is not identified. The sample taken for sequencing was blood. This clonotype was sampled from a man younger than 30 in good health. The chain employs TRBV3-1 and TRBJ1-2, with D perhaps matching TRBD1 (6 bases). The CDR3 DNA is TGTGCCAGCAGCCAACGGGACATAAAGGGCTACACCTTC. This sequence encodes CASSQRDIKGYTF.